This T cell receptor beta chain was identified in a study of T cells in Graves' hyperthyroidism and ophthalmopathy. V lost 7 bases, J lost 4 bases, and 14 bases lay in between. CDR1 and CDR2 from the germline V gene are MNHEY and SMNVEV (reference sequence). The CDR3 has 14 residues. The TCR beta CDR3 regions underwent amplification using RNA transcripts as the source. With the HTBI primer set, the TCR CDR3 went through a first round of RT-PCR. One entry per CDR3 protein, called by TCRdb with MiXCR from the multiplex PCR reads. This table holds about 290,000 distinct CDR3 sequences, around 16% found once. The table lists this clonotype with many counts.

This receptor was identified in a man aged 25-45 years with Graves' hyperthyroidism. The sequenced sample was blood. The genes are TRBV27 and TRBJ2-1, with D hard to call. The CDR3 DNA follows: TGTGCCAGCACTGGGGTGGGGTTTTACAATGAGCAGTTCTTC. This translates into CASTGVGFYNEQFF.